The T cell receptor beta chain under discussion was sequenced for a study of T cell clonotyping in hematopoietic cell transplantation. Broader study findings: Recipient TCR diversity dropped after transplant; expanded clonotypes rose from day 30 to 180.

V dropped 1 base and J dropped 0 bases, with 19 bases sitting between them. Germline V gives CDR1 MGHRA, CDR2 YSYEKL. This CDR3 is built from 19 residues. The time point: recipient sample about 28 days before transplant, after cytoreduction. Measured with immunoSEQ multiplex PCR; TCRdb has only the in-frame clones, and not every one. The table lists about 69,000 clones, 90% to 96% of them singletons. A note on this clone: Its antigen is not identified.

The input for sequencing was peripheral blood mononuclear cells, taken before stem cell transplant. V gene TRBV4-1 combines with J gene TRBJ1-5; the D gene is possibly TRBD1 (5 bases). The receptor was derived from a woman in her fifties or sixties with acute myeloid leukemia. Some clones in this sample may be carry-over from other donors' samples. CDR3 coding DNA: TGCGCCAGCAGCCAAGGGTCTCGAGAGGGGATCTATAGCAATCAGCCCCAGCATTTT. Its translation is CASSQGSREGIYSNQPQHF.